These 31 T cell receptor beta chains share one sample of origin, sequenced in a study of T cell responses to AZD1222 COVID-19 vaccine. Assay used: immunoSEQ multiplex PCR; TCRdb lists only in-frame clones, some missing. Among 110,000 to 150,000 clones listed, roughly nine tenths were seen once. The material sequenced was peripheral blood, taken on day 0 of AZD1222 vaccination. These receptors came from an adult in good health.

The rearrangement joins TRBV14 to TRBJ2-7, with TRBD1 identical over 8 bases. V dropped 1 base and J dropped 4; count of bases not matched to a gene: 6. Germline CDR1 reads SGHDN; CDR2 reads FVKESK. The CDR3 spans 15 residues. The CDR3 DNA reads as TGTGCCAGCAGCCAAGGGACAGGGCTAGGGTACGAGCAGTACTTC. Its protein is CASSQGTGLGYEQYF.

V is TRBV5-1 and J is TRBJ1-5; D perhaps matches TRBD1 (6 bases). The germline CDR1 and CDR2 sequences are SGHRS and YFSETQ. Trimming pared 0 bases from V and 7 bases from J, leaving 14 bases between. This CDR3 region has 15 residues. CDR3 sequence (DNA): TGCGCCAGCAGCTTGGACCCGACAGGCACCCAGCCCCAGCATTTT. Its protein product is CASSLDPTGTQPQHF. The full variable domain, with the rest looked up from reference TRBV5-1 and TRBJ1-5, is KAGVTQTPRYLIKTRGQQVTLSCSPISGHRSVSWYQQTPGQGLQFLFEYFSETQRNKGNFPGRFSGRQFSNSRSEMNVSTLELGDSALYLCASSLDPTGTQPQHFGDGTRLSIL.

This rearrangement joins TRBV19 to TRBJ2-5, with 9 bases matching TRBD1. V dropped 8 bases and J dropped 6; count of bases not matched to a gene: 10. This CDR3 contains 14 residues. Germline values: CDR1 LNHDA, CDR2 SQIVND (reference sequence). Here the CDR3 DNA reads TGTGCCAGTCGGACGGGACAGGGTGGAAAGACCCAGTACTTC. The encoded protein is CASRTGQGGKTQYF.

The J gene is TRBJ1-5, the V gene TRBV6-5; D is unclear. The ends were cut back, 4 bases at V and 3 bases at J, with 7 bases in the middle. The CDR3 consists of 13 residues. The germline V gene encodes CDR1 MNHEY and CDR2 SVGAGI. This CDR3 reads CASSFKSNQPQHF. Here the CDR3 DNA reads TGTGCCAGCAGTTTTAAATCCAATCAGCCCCAGCATTTT.

J is TRBJ1-2 and V is TRBV4-2; D not certain. CDR3 length: 14 residues. Germline-derived CDR1 and CDR2 are LGHNA and YNFKEQ. V was clipped by 0 bases and J by 4 bases, with 9 bases between them. The CDR3 protein is CASSQDPGSYGYTF. The DNA for the CDR3 is TGTGCCAGCAGCCAAGATCCGGGCAGCTATGGCTACACCTTC.

This clone has only one observation. The genes are TRBV10-3 and TRBJ2-7, with D unresolved. Trimming pared 0 bases from V and 4 bases from J, leaving 4 bases between. This CDR3 region has 12 residues. The germline CDR1 and CDR2 sequences are ENHRY and SYGVKD. CDR3 sequence (DNA): TGTGCCATCAGTGAGTCGGGGTACGAGCAGTACTTC. It yields the protein CAISESGYEQYF.

The rearrangement uses TRBV18 and TRBJ1-1, with 7 positions matching TRBD1. Germline V CDR1 and CDR2: KGHSH, LQKENI. The CDR3 covers 13 residues. With 6 bases clipped from V and 6 bases from J, the junction kept 7 bases outside the gene matches. DNA of the CDR3: TGTGCCAGCTCGATGACAGGGAGGGCTGAAGCTTTCTTT. This sequence encodes CASSMTGRAEAFF.

J is TRBJ2-1 and V is TRBV9; 8 nucleotides line up with TRBD2. V trimming: 0 bases; J trimming: 8 bases; junction bases outside the gene matches: 7. Germline CDR1 and CDR2: SGDLS and YYNGEE. This CDR3 comprises 15 residues. The DNA of the CDR3 is TGTGCCAGCAGCGTAGGTGCTAGCGGGTTTTATGAGCAGTTCTTC. Translating gives CASSVGASGFYEQFF.

The chain joins TRBV2 to TRBJ2-3; 8 nucleotides agree with TRBD2. V dropped 3 bases and J dropped 6; count of bases not matched to a gene: 8. There are 15 residues in the CDR3. CDR1 is SNHLY, CDR2 FYNNEI, per germline. CDR3 nucleotides: TGTGCCAGCAGTGATCTAGCGGGTAACATGGATACGCAGTATTTT. It codes for CASSDLAGNMDTQYF.

The CDR3 sequence is CASRPDGRINYGYTF. CDR3 in DNA: TGTGCCAGCAGGCCTGACGGTCGAATTAACTATGGCTACACCTTC. The rearrangement joins TRBV6-2 or TRBV6-3 to TRBJ1-2; D remains ambiguous. V lost 6 bases, J lost 1 base, and 15 bases lay in between. The germline V gene encodes CDR1 MNHEY and CDR2 SVGEGT. This CDR3 is built from 15 residues.

The chain uses TRBV19 and TRBJ1-2; unclear D gene. Germline V lookup: CDR1 LNHDA, CDR2 SQIVND (reference sequence). The V and J ends lost 4 bases and 8 bases respectively, with 17 bases between them. The CDR3 totals 14 residues. This CDR3 reads CASSSFGREGGYTF. The CDR3 coding sequence is TGTGCCAGTAGTAGTTTTGGCCGTGAAGGAGGCTACACCTTC.

V gene TRBV7-2 combines with J gene TRBJ2-7; a weak D match, TRBD1 (6 bases). This CDR3 contains 15 residues. Per germline, CDR1 SGHTA and CDR2 FQGNSA. V dropped 5 bases and J dropped 2 bases, with 16 bases sitting between them. The CDR3 here is CASSISTGLAYEQYF. DNA of the CDR3: TGTGCCAGCAGCATCTCGACAGGACTCGCCTACGAGCAGTACTTC.

The chain employs TRBV5-1 and TRBJ1-1; no clear D gene. Germline V gene sequence: CDR1 SGHRS, CDR2 YFSETQ. V was clipped by 5 bases and J by 0 bases, with 8 bases between them. The CDR3 is 13 residues long. CDR3 region: CASRQALNTEAFF. CDR3 bases: TGCGCCAGCAGGCAGGCGTTGAACACTGAAGCTTTCTTT. The full variable domain, rest sourced from reference TRBV5-1 and TRBJ1-1, is KAGVTQTPRYLIKTRGQQVTLSCSPISGHRSVSWYQQTPGQGLQFLFEYFSETQRNKGNFPGRFSGRQFSNSRSEMNVSTLELGDSALYLCASRQALNTEAFFGQGTRLTVV.

V and J are TRBV11-2 and TRBJ1-4, with D uncertain. Between the trimmed V and J ends, which lost 1 base and 8 bases, there was a span of 5 bases. The CDR3 runs to 12 residues. CDR1 and CDR2 from the germline V gene are SGHAT and FQNNGV. CDR3 residues: CASSLGVEKLFF. The CDR3 nucleotides are TGTGCCAGCAGCTTAGGGGTGGAAAAACTGTTTTTT.

The rearrangement joins TRBV19 to TRBJ2-2; a possible D gene is TRBD1 (5 bases). V was trimmed by 6 bases and J by 5 bases, leaving 10 bases between them. This CDR3 contains 13 residues. CDR1 and CDR2 from the germline V gene are LNHDA and SQIVND (reference sequence). The CDR3 sequence: CASSLGVTGELFF. CDR3 in DNA: TGTGCCAGTAGCCTAGGGGTTACCGGGGAGCTGTTTTTT.

This CDR3 is CASSRSSGSVETQYF. The CDR3 DNA is TGCGCCAGCAGTCGAAGTAGCGGGAGTGTTGAGACCCAGTACTTC. This chain joins TRBV5-1 and TRBJ2-5; 9 bases align to TRBD2. V trimming: 5 bases; J trimming: 5 bases; junction bases outside the gene matches: 10. Germline CDR1 and CDR2: SGHRS and YFSETQ. This CDR3 region has 15 residues.

The chain has TRBV30 and TRBJ2-7, with D perhaps TRBD1 (5 bases). The length of the CDR3 is 13 residues. The ends were cut back, 0 bases at V and 4 bases at J, with 10 bases in the middle. CDR1 GTSNPN and CDR2 SVGIG come from the germline V gene (reference sequence). The CDR3 loop reads CAWSVRTPYEQYF. The CDR3 DNA sequence: TGTGCCTGGAGTGTCCGGACACCTTACGAGCAGTACTTC.

The chain couples TRBV24-1 to TRBJ2-2; TRBD2 might be the D (5 bases). CDR3 length: 15 amino acids. Germline V gene lookup returns CDR1 KGHDR and CDR2 SFDVKD. Trimming took off 0 bases at V and 6 bases at J, with 10 bases between the two ends. The CDR3 nucleotides are TGTGCCACCAGTGATTTGAAGGGAGCCCCCGGGGAGCTGTTTTTT. Residues: CATSDLKGAPGELFF.

The chain carries TRBV7-8 and TRBJ1-1, with unresolved D. V was trimmed by 1 base and J by 0 bases, leaving 9 bases between them. This CDR3 is built from 15 residues. Germline assignment: CDR1 SGHVS and CDR2 FQNEAQ. CDR3 protein: CASSLVIGMNTEAFF. In nucleotides, the CDR3 is TGTGCCAGCAGCTTAGTAATCGGGATGAACACTGAAGCTTTCTTT.

The J gene is TRBJ1-2, the V gene TRBV6-5, with D uncertain. CDR1 is MNHEY and CDR2 is SVGAGI in the germline V gene. The CDR3 is 15 residues long. V was shortened by 0 bases and J by 8 bases, with 16 bases between the two germline ends. CDR3 protein: CASSYSGEPWYGYTF. CDR3 sequence (DNA): TGTGCCAGCAGTTACTCCGGGGAACCATGGTACGGCTACACCTTC.

The gene calls are TRBV21-1 and TRBJ1-3. TRBV21-1 is marked as a pseudogene. The CDR3 runs to 16 residues. The CDR3 spells CASSRDRGDSGNTIYF. CDR3 DNA: TGTGCCAGCAGCAGGGACCGGGGTGACTCTGGAAACACCATATATTTT.

This clone was seen more than once but under ten times. The chain employs TRBV7-3 and TRBJ2-3; 9 bases are a match to TRBD2. Trimming cost V 5 bases and J 7 bases; bases outside gene matches: 10. This CDR3 spans 15 amino acids. The germline V gene has CDR1 SGHTA and CDR2 FQGTGA. CDR3 protein: CASSPQLAGMHTQYF. CDR3 nucleotide sequence: TGTGCCAGCAGCCCTCAACTAGCGGGCATGCATACGCAGTATTTT.

The rearrangement joins TRBV6-2 or TRBV6-3 to TRBJ1-1, with D unclear. The CDR3 has 14 amino acids. Trimming stripped 2 bases from V and 2 bases from J, with 9 bases between. Germline loops: CDR1 MNHEY, CDR2 SVGEGT. The DNA for the CDR3 is TGTGCCAGCAGTTACATACAGCTTAACACTGAAGCTTTCTTT. Protein product: CASSYIQLNTEAFF.

This clone was found once. This chain links TRBV4-1 with TRBJ2-1; 8 positions agree with TRBD1. CDR3 size: 13 residues. The J segment lost 8 bases and the V segment lost 1 base, leaving 1 base of the junction unmatched. The germline CDR1 and CDR2 sequences are MGHRA and YSYEKL. CDR3 residues: CASSQVQGDEQFF. In nucleotides, the CDR3 is TGCGCCAGCAGCCAAGTACAGGGGGATGAGCAGTTCTTC.

The chain has TRBV5-1 and TRBJ2-7, with D perhaps assigned TRBD1 or TRBD2 (5 bases each). Trimming shortened V by 6 bases and J by 2 bases, and 15 bases separated the two germline ends. Germline V gene data show CDR1 as SGHRS and CDR2 as YFSETQ. The CDR3 totals 14 residues. CDR3 sequence reads: CASTSAGTAYEQYF. The CDR3 bases are TGCGCCAGCACAAGCGCCGGGACCGCCTACGAGCAGTACTTC.

The rearrangement uses TRBV7-3 and TRBJ2-3, with TRBD2 matching 7 bases. Per germline, CDR1 SGHTA and CDR2 FQGTGA. The CDR3 runs to 14 residues. Trimming at V came to 1 base and at J to 6 bases, leaving 4 bases not matched to a gene. The CDR3 spells CASSLIGGTDTQYF. In nucleotides, the CDR3 is TGTGCCAGCAGCTTAATCGGGGGGACGGATACGCAGTATTTT.

The rearrangement links TRBV19 to TRBJ1-1, with D possibly TRBD1 on 5 matching bases. The CDR3 runs to 13 residues. Deletions cut 4 bases from V and 4 bases from J, with 10 bases between. From germline, CDR1 is LNHDA and CDR2 SQIVND (reference sequence). CDR3 residues: CASSRDLITEAFF. In DNA form, the CDR3 reads TGTGCCAGTAGTAGGGACCTCATCACTGAAGCTTTCTTT.

The V call is TRBV6-2 or TRBV6-3, the J call TRBJ2-1; D is perhaps TRBD2 (6 bases). The V end was cut by 0 bases, the J end by 6 bases, with 18 bases between. The V gene's germline CDR1 is MNHEY and CDR2 SVGEGT. This CDR3 region has 17 residues. CDR3 protein: CASSYSSSGGAGNEQFF. CDR3 nucleotide sequence: TGTGCCAGCAGTTACTCGAGCAGTGGCGGAGCGGGCAATGAGCAGTTCTTC.

The chain links TRBV3-1 (or the pseudogene TRBV3-2) to TRBJ2-5; possibly TRBD1 for D (6 bases). From germline, CDR1 is LGHDT and CDR2 YNNKEL (reference sequence). With 1 base removed from V and 3 bases from J, the gap between germline ends came to 15 bases. This CDR3 has 16 amino acids. CDR3 sequence reads: CASSQGGQGPKETQYF. CDR3 bases: TGTGCCAGCAGCCAAGGCGGCCAGGGGCCTAAAGAGACCCAGTACTTC.

CDR3 nucleotide sequence: TGTGCCAGCAGCTTTCCTCCGACAGGCCTACGGATGTACGAGCAGTACTTC. The encoded protein is CASSFPPTGLRMYEQYF. V gene TRBV7-9 combines with J gene TRBJ2-7, with D tentatively TRBD1 (6 bases). There are 17 residues in the CDR3. The ends were cut back, 3 bases at V and 4 bases at J, with 22 bases in the middle. Germline lookup yields CDR1 SEHNR and CDR2 FQNEAQ (reference sequence).

The genes are TRBV30 and TRBJ2-1; D possibly uses TRBD1 or TRBD2 (5 bases each). This CDR3 contains 12 residues. Germline V lookup: CDR1 GTSNPN, CDR2 SVGIG (reference sequence). Trimming left V 0 bases short and J 9 bases short, with 9 bases between. The CDR3 reads CAWSVRGVEQFF. CDR3 nucleotide sequence: TGTGCCTGGAGTGTACGGGGCGTTGAGCAGTTCTTC.